The 29 T cell receptor beta chains in this list originate from one sample, sequenced in a study of blood T cell repertoires in COVID-19 (dated by TCRdb to 2018 to 2021). Library preparation was by the immunoSEQ multiplex PCR assay. This immuneACCESS table, as held by TCRdb, lists in-frame sequences with V and J called but not all clones. Of the missing ones, under half trace to an unresolved V gene in checked studies; the others have no known cause. The table for this sample lists 390,000 or so clones; approximately 90% of them were counted only once. Of the sample, around 9.3% falls within the top ten clones. The sequenced material came from PBMCs or T cells enriched from blood (not recorded which). These TCRs come from a woman aged 45-60 years who had recovered from COVID-19.

J is TRBJ2-5 and V is TRBV28, with a possible D match to TRBD2 (5 bases). This CDR3 has 13 amino acids. Germline-derived CDR1 and CDR2 are MDHEN and SYDVKM. The V gene lost 5 bases and the J gene lost 8 bases, with 15 bases spanning the gap. The CDR3 sequence: CASSTGPPGTQYF. As DNA, the CDR3 is TGTGCCAGCAGTACTGGCCCCCCGGGAACCCAGTACTTC. Full variable domain (remainder filled in from reference TRBV28 and TRBJ2-5): DVKVTQSSRYLVKRTGEKVFLECVQDMDHENMFWYRQDPGLGLRLIYFSYDVKMKEKGDIPEGYSVSREKKERFSLILESASTNQTSMYLCASSTGPPGTQYFGPGTRLLVL.

The chain joins TRBV7-9 to TRBJ2-7; 7 bases are a match to TRBD2. The CDR3 has 14 residues. Trimming removed 5 bases from V and 5 bases from J; junction bases left unmatched: 9. CDR1 is SEHNR, CDR2 FQNEAQ, per germline (reference sequence). The CDR3 bases are TGTGCCAGCAGCCTGGGACTACTGAGGGACGAGCAGTACTTC. Residues: CASSLGLLRDEQYF.

The CDR3 DNA reads as TGTGCCAGCAGCTTAGTTTTTGGGGGCCGAAACACCATATATTTT. This translates into CASSLVFGGRNTIYF. The chain has TRBV7-2 and TRBJ1-3, with D possibly matching TRBD1 (6 bases). Germline CDR1 and CDR2: SGHTA and FQGNSA. The V and J ends lost 1 base and 5 bases respectively, with 12 bases between them. The CDR3 sequence is 15 residues long.

The rearrangement uses TRBV7-9 and TRBJ1-2; D remains unclear. Germline V gene sequence: CDR1 SEHNR, CDR2 FQNEAQ (reference sequence). Trimming stripped 3 bases from V and 8 bases from J, with 16 bases between. The CDR3 totals 14 residues. The CDR3 reads CASSFNHDSEGYTF. As DNA, the CDR3 is TGTGCCAGCAGCTTCAACCACGATTCGGAGGGCTACACCTTC.

V gene TRBV5-1 combines with J gene TRBJ1-6, with 7 bases identical to TRBD1. This CDR3 contains 15 residues. V gave up 5 bases and J gave up 5 bases; unmatched junction bases: 7. Germline lookup yields CDR1 SGHRS and CDR2 YFSETQ. The CDR3 loop is CASRPMTGNNSPLHF. The CDR3, as DNA: TGCGCCAGCAGGCCCATGACAGGGAATAATTCACCCCTCCACTTT.

This clone turned up a few times. The CDR3 loop reads CASSLTGTGTEAFF. The CDR3 coding sequence is TGTGCCAGCAGCTTGACCGGGACAGGGACCGAAGCTTTCTTT. V and J are TRBV7-9 and TRBJ1-1, with 9 positions matching TRBD1. Germline CDR1 is SEHNR and CDR2 is FQNEAQ (reference sequence). Trimming took 3 bases from V and 8 from J; bases not matched to a gene: 7. This CDR3 comprises 14 residues.

This chain connects TRBV28 to TRBJ1-1; 11 bases are a match to TRBD1. V lost 8 bases, J lost 4 bases, and 18 bases stayed unmatched. Germline values: CDR1 MDHEN, CDR2 SYDVKM. The CDR3 is made up of 18 amino acids. CDR3 bases: TGTGCCAGCGGCTCAGCAGGACAGGGGGCGAGGCTGGTCACTGAAGCTTTCTTT. Translating it yields CASGSAGQGARLVTEAFF.

J is TRBJ2-2 and V is TRBV28; 9 nucleotides align to TRBD2. V dropped 8 bases and J dropped 2; count of bases not matched to a gene: 3. The CDR3 spans 14 residues. Germline assignment: CDR1 MDHEN and CDR2 SYDVKM. The CDR3 is CASGGGVNTGELFF. The CDR3 region has the DNA TGTGCCAGCGGCGGGGGGGTAAACACCGGGGAGCTGTTTTTT.

The rearrangement links TRBV19 to TRBJ2-2; tentative D call: TRBD1 (6 bases). The CDR3 runs 16 residues. Trimming cost V 2 bases and J 5 bases, with 15 bases left between them. Germline CDR1 LNHDA, CDR2 SQIVND (reference sequence). The CDR3 spells CASSIFWTVITGELFF. The CDR3 nucleotides read TGTGCCAGTAGTATATTTTGGACAGTTATTACCGGGGAGCTGTTTTTT.

The chain combines TRBV27 with TRBJ2-7; 8 bases agree with TRBD1. V shed 6 bases and J 3 bases; nucleotides not matched to a gene: 7. The length of the CDR3 is 14 residues. Germline V lookup: CDR1 MNHEY, CDR2 SMNVEV (reference sequence). The CDR3 DNA sequence: TGTGCCAGCAGCCCCGGACAGGGAGGCTACGAGCAGTACTTC. Its translation is CASSPGQGGYEQYF.

J is TRBJ2-3 and V is TRBV3-1 (or the pseudogene TRBV3-2), with TRBD2 as a possible D gene (5 bases). CDR1 LGHDT and CDR2 YNNKEL come from the germline V gene (reference sequence). Trimming stripped 4 bases from V and 0 bases from J, with 17 bases between. The CDR3 is 17 amino acids. The CDR3 DNA follows: TGTGCCAGCAGCCCGGTCGAGCGGTACTCTAGCACAGATACGCAGTATTTT. Amino acids: CASSPVERYSSTDTQYF.

This chain joins TRBV24-1 and TRBJ2-1, with 8 bases that match TRBD1. This CDR3 spans 14 amino acids. Trimming removed 6 bases from V and 8 bases from J; junction bases left unmatched: 8. The germline V gene encodes CDR1 KGHDR and CDR2 SFDVKD. CDR3 in DNA: TGTGCCACCAGTAGGACAGGGTCCACATATGAGCAGTTCTTC. It is translated as CATSRTGSTYEQFF.

This clone was counted a few times. Here the CDR3 reads CASSERSSYNSPLHF. In nucleotides, the CDR3 is TGTGCCAGCAGCGAGAGGAGCTCCTATAATTCACCCCTCCACTTT. V usage is TRBV2 and J usage is TRBJ1-6; D not certain. Germline V gene data show CDR1 as SNHLY and CDR2 as FYNNEI. Trimming removed 6 bases at V and 0 bases at J, with 9 bases between. This CDR3 contains 15 residues.

The chain couples TRBV7-6 to TRBJ1-2; TRBD1 aligns across 9 bases. From germline, CDR1 is SGHVS and CDR2 FNYEAQ. The CDR3 has 16 residues. Trimming took 4 bases from V and 5 from J; bases not matched to a gene: 11. The CDR3 loop is CASSSSGTGPSYGYTF. Written as DNA, the CDR3 is TGTGCCAGCAGCTCCTCTGGGACAGGGCCGAGTTATGGCTACACCTTC.

In this sample, this clone turned up many times. This rearrangement joins TRBV7-6 to TRBJ2-1, with 8 bases identical to TRBD1. The trim removed 4 bases at V and 8 bases at J, leaving 19 bases unmatched. The CDR3 loop spans 18 amino acids. Germline CDR1 reads SGHVS; CDR2 reads FNYEAQ. CDR3 amino acids: CASSSGAGGVIRAHEQFF. In nucleotides, the CDR3 is TGTGCCAGCAGCTCTGGGGCAGGGGGCGTTATTCGGGCCCATGAGCAGTTCTTC.

In this sample, this clone turned up once. The genes are TRBV7-6 and TRBJ2-7; D perhaps matches TRBD1 (6 bases). V shed 5 bases and J shed 4 bases, with 15 bases lying between them. Germline CDR1 SGHVS, CDR2 FNYEAQ. This CDR3 contains 14 residues. The CDR3 DNA is TGTGCCAGCAGCCCAGAACGGACAGAGTACGAGCAGTACTTC. Translated, it gives CASSPERTEYEQYF.

The chain joins TRBV5-8 to TRBJ1-5; no clear D. CDR1 is SGHTS, CDR2 YDEGEE, per germline. V was pared by 0 bases and J by 4 bases, with 8 bases between. The CDR3 covers 14 residues. CDR3 loop: CASSLGSINQPQHF. For the CDR3, the DNA is TGTGCCAGCAGCTTGGGGAGTATAAATCAGCCCCAGCATTTT. Supplemented by reference TRBV5-8 and TRBJ1-5, the full variable domain reads EAGVTQSPTHLIKTRGQQATLRCSPISGHTSVYWYQQALGLGLQFLLWYDEGEERNRGNFPPRFSGRQFPNYSSELNVNALELEDSALYLCASSLGSINQPQHFGDGTRLSIL.

V is TRBV2 and J is TRBJ1-5; no reliable D call. The CDR3 is made up of 13 amino acids. The germline V gene has CDR1 SNHLY and CDR2 FYNNEI. Between the trimmed V and J ends, which lost 7 bases and 4 bases, there was a span of 11 bases. CDR3 residues: CASMREENQPQHF. DNA of the CDR3: TGTGCCAGCATGCGGGAGGAGAATCAGCCCCAGCATTTT.

The chain has TRBV19 and TRBJ1-2; D uncertain. CDR1 LNHDA and CDR2 SQIVND come from the germline V gene (reference sequence). The CDR3 runs to 14 residues. Between the trimmed V and J ends, which lost 3 bases and 6 bases, there was a span of 14 bases. The DNA for the CDR3 is TGTGCCAGTAGTATCCCCTCTTACGAGGATGGCTACACCTTC. Protein: CASSIPSYEDGYTF.

This chain joins TRBV6-5 and TRBJ1-5, with TRBD1 matching over 10 bases. The V and J ends lost 5 bases and 5 bases, in that order; junction bases with no gene match: 3. CDR3 size: 14 residues. Germline V gene data show CDR1 as MNHEY and CDR2 as SVGAGI. The CDR3 loop reads CASSPGQGDQPQHF. The DNA for the CDR3 is TGTGCCAGCAGTCCCGGACAGGGGGATCAGCCCCAGCATTTT.

This chain uses TRBV30 with TRBJ1-2; no reliable D call. The germline V gene encodes CDR1 GTSNPN and CDR2 SVGIG (reference sequence). V shed 3 bases and J shed 5 bases, with 10 bases lying between them. There are 12 residues in the CDR3. CDR3 nucleotide sequence: TGTGCCTGGAGCCCTCAGAATTATGGCTACACCTTC. Translating gives CAWSPQNYGYTF.

The chain combines TRBV2 with TRBJ1-6; 7 bases are shared with TRBD1. Germline CDR1 and CDR2: SNHLY and FYNNEI. This CDR3 region has 15 residues. The V gene end was trimmed by 8 bases and the J gene end by 5 bases; junction bases not matched to a gene: 9. This CDR3 is CASGLGQENNSPLHF. The DNA of the CDR3 is TGTGCCAGCGGTTTAGGACAGGAAAATAATTCACCCCTCCACTTT.

V is TRBV4-1 and J is TRBJ1-2; 7 bases align to TRBD1. Trimming took 2 bases from V and 4 from J; bases not matched to a gene: 10. Germline V lookup: CDR1 MGHRA, CDR2 YSYEKL. The CDR3 runs 16 residues. The CDR3 spells CASSQYYEGAGYGYTF. In DNA, the CDR3 is TGCGCCAGCAGCCAATATTACGAGGGGGCGGGCTATGGCTACACCTTC.

The chain has TRBV7-3 and TRBJ2-1; TRBD2 matches 8 bases. The CDR3 extends over 15 amino acids. Looked up from germline, CDR1 is SGHTA and CDR2 is FQGTGA. After removal of 5 bases from V and 8 bases from J, the junction contained 11 bases not matched to a gene. The CDR3 reads CASSPSGTRADEQFF. CDR3 coding DNA: TGTGCCAGCAGCCCCTCCGGGACTAGAGCCGATGAGCAGTTCTTC.

This clone came up many times. The chain combines TRBV6-6 with TRBJ1-6; D is undetermined. Germline V gives CDR1 MNHNY, CDR2 SVGAGI (reference sequence). V dropped 5 bases and J dropped 8 bases, with 22 bases sitting between them. This CDR3 spans 17 amino acids. Here the CDR3 DNA reads TGTGCCAGCAGTCCACGGAAACCTGGGAGGGTTTATTCACCCCTCCACTTT. It specifies CASSPRKPGRVYSPLHF.

The CDR3 loop is CASSLGQSYNSPLHF. The CDR3 DNA reads TGTGCCAGCAGTTTGGGACAGTCTTATAATTCACCCCTCCACTTT. The chain has TRBV6-5 and TRBJ1-6; 7 bases map to TRBD1. With V trimmed by 4 bases and J by 4 bases, 4 bases remained unmatched. The CDR3 totals 15 residues. Germline V gene lookup returns CDR1 MNHEY and CDR2 SVGAGI.

The rearrangement links TRBV5-1 to TRBJ1-1; D is unresolved. Germline CDR1 reads SGHRS; CDR2 reads YFSETQ. The ends were cut back, 0 bases at V and 6 bases at J, with 24 bases in the middle. CDR3 length: 18 residues. The chain's CDR3 is CASSLVGSKGPGTAEAFF. The CDR3 coding sequence is TGCGCCAGCAGCTTGGTTGGGTCAAAAGGTCCGGGAACCGCTGAAGCTTTCTTT.

The rearrangement uses TRBV6-5 and TRBJ1-5; possibly TRBD1 for D (6 bases). CDR1 and CDR2 (germline): MNHEY, SVGAGI. This CDR3 comprises 13 residues. Deletions cut 6 bases from V and 4 bases from J, with 10 bases between. The CDR3 is CASSRTVNQPQHF. DNA of the CDR3: TGTGCCAGCAGCCGGACAGTTAATCAGCCCCAGCATTTT.

This clone was seen a few times. A read error may explain this, as a much larger clone is one base away. Other DNA sequences in the sample encode the same CDR3. This chain connects TRBV2 to TRBJ1-2, with D possibly TRBD1 on 6 matching bases. V shed 4 bases and J shed 4 bases, with 10 bases lying between them. The CDR3 has 13 residues. CDR1 and CDR2 from the germline V gene are SNHLY and FYNNEI. The CDR3 here is CASSAQGSYGYTF. The CDR3 nucleotides read TGTGCCAGCAGTGCACAGGGAAGCTATGGCTACACCTTC.